These 24 T cell receptor beta chains originate from one sample sequenced in a study of human T cells and chemical hapten exposure. Time point given: patch test 2, 6 weeks after DPC sensitization. Treatment described: therapeutic diphenylcyclopropenone sensitization with weekly scalp DPC. TCRdb called the RACE reads again in MiXCR, with one record for every CDR3 protein. The sample lists roughly 54,000 distinct CDR3 sequences; 9.5% to 10% were seen once. This specimen consisted of whole blood, obtained in connection with sensitization to the hapten diphenylcyclopropenone (DPC). These receptors came from a woman aged 45 to 65 with alopecia areata. Some clones in this sample may be carry-over from other donors' samples.

This clonotype occurred a few times. The rearrangement uses TRBV19 and TRBJ1-5; maybe TRBD1 (5 bases). CDR1 is LNHDA, CDR2 SQIVND, per germline (reference sequence). The V and J ends lost 5 bases and 2 bases respectively, with 16 bases between them. The length of the CDR3 is 16 residues. The CDR3 reads CASSPTQGSGNQPQHF. CDR3 nucleotides: TGTGCCAGTAGTCCTACTCAGGGTTCGGGCAATCAGCCCCAGCATTTT.

This clonotype appeared a few times. The V and J genes are TRBV4-3 and TRBJ1-2; weak D call: TRBD1 (6 bases). Between the trimmed V and J ends, which lost 4 bases and 4 bases, there was a span of 16 bases. Germline V gene data show CDR1 as LGHNA and CDR2 as YSLEER. This CDR3 contains 15 residues. The CDR3 sequence: CASSPQGGVGYGYTF. CDR3 DNA sequence: TGCGCCAGCAGCCCCCAAGGGGGGGTCGGCTATGGCTACACCTTC.

V is TRBV11-2 and J is TRBJ2-7, with D perhaps matching TRBD1 or TRBD2 (5 bases each). Looked up from germline, CDR1 is SGHAT and CDR2 is FQNNGV. Trimming removed 6 bases at V and 2 bases at J, with 17 bases between. There are 15 residues in the CDR3. CDR3 nucleotides: TGTGCCAGCAGTCTCAGGGCAGGAGGACCCTACGAGCAGTACTTC. Its translation: CASSLRAGGPYEQYF.

V and J are TRBV11-2 and TRBJ2-2, with 11 bases identical to TRBD2. Germline CDR1 is SGHAT and CDR2 is FQNNGV. V dropped 3 bases and J dropped 6; count of bases not matched to a gene: 3. This CDR3 has 15 residues. The CDR3 spells CASSFSGGAAGELFF. The CDR3 DNA is TGTGCCAGCAGCTTTAGCGGGGGGGCCGCCGGGGAGCTGTTTTTT.

This clonotype was seen a few times. This rearrangement joins TRBV7-2 to TRBJ2-7, with TRBD2 as a possible D gene (5 bases). Germline V gene data show CDR1 as SGHTA and CDR2 as FQGNSA. V shed 1 base and J shed 6 bases, with 16 bases lying between them. The length of the CDR3 is 15 residues. The CDR3 DNA sequence: TGTGCCAGCAGCTTAGAGACCACGACTGGAGGCGAGCAGTACTTC. Encoded protein: CASSLETTTGGEQYF.

This clonotype came up a few times. The chain joins TRBV6-2 or TRBV6-3 to TRBJ1-2; perhaps TRBD1 as D (6 bases). The V end lost 9 bases, the J end lost 2 bases, and 10 bases lay between the germline ends. Germline assignment: CDR1 MNHEY and CDR2 SVGEGT. The CDR3 is 12 residues long. CDR3 sequence (DNA): TGTGCCAGTACTACAGGGAACTATGGCTACACCTTC. It yields the protein CASTTGNYGYTF.

The CDR3 sequence is CASSLGPQGAYEQYF. The CDR3 DNA is TGTGCCAGCAGCTTAGGTCCACAGGGTGCCTACGAGCAGTACTTC. This chain links TRBV7-2 with TRBJ2-7, with TRBD1 as a possible D gene (6 bases). CDR3 length equals 15 residues. Trimming shortened V by 1 base and J by 2 bases, and 12 bases separated the two germline ends. Germline values: CDR1 SGHTA, CDR2 FQGNSA.

This clonotype was counted many times. This rearrangement joins TRBV4-1 to TRBJ1-1; a possible D gene is TRBD1 (6 bases). CDR3 length: 16 amino acids. The germline CDR1 and CDR2 sequences are MGHRA and YSYEKL. Trimming took off 1 base at V and 2 bases at J, with 14 bases between the two ends. The chain's CDR3 is CASSQGAGATNTEAFF. CDR3 coding DNA: TGCGCCAGCAGCCAAGGGGCAGGGGCCACCAACACTGAAGCTTTCTTT.

The V gene is TRBV20-1, the J gene TRBJ2-4, with D possibly being TRBD2 (5 bases). Trimming left V 2 bases short and J 0 bases short, with 11 bases between. This CDR3 region has 15 residues. From germline, CDR1 is DFQATT and CDR2 SNEGSKA (reference sequence). CDR3 nucleotide sequence: TGCAGTGCTAGACGGGCGGCGGGAGCCAAAAACATTCAGTACTTC. Protein product: CSARRAAGAKNIQYF.

This clonotype was counted between two and nine times. The rearrangement joins TRBV5-1 to TRBJ2-7; 9 bases line up with TRBD2. This CDR3 comprises 16 residues. The germline V gene has CDR1 SGHRS and CDR2 YFSETQ. V shed 1 base, J shed 4 bases, and the junction held 9 bases outside the gene matches. Written as DNA, the CDR3 is TGCGCCAGCAGCTTGTCCCCGGGTAGCGGGAGTTACGAGCAGTACTTC. It is translated as CASSLSPGSGSYEQYF.

There are many counts of this clonotype. The chain is built from TRBV24-1 and TRBJ2-5; the match to TRBD1 covers 9 bases. This CDR3 has 15 amino acids. Germline V CDR1 and CDR2: KGHDR, SFDVKD. Trimming took 5 bases from V and 3 from J; bases not matched to a gene: 6. The CDR3 sequence is CATSASGQGEETQYF. CDR3 nucleotide sequence: TGTGCCACCAGTGCCTCGGGACAGGGCGAAGAGACCCAGTACTTC.

This clonotype was found many times. The chain carries TRBV28 and TRBJ2-1; the D is unclear. V shed 7 bases and J shed 7 bases, with 17 bases lying between them. The CDR3 spans 14 residues. Germline V lookup: CDR1 MDHEN, CDR2 SYDVKM. CDR3 nucleotide sequence: TGTGCCAGCACAAAAGCCAGTCGTTGGAATGAGCAGTTCTTC. It translates to CASTKASRWNEQFF. Looking up the rest from reference TRBV28 and TRBJ2-1 gives the full variable domain: DVKVTQSSRYLVKRTGEKVFLECVQDMDHENMFWYRQDPGLGLRLIYFSYDVKMKEKGDIPEGYSVSREKKERFSLILESASTNQTSMYLCASTKASRWNEQFFGPGTRLTVL.

A word on this clonotype: This may be a read error: a much more frequent sequence differs by one nucleotide. The V gene is TRBV7-2, the J gene TRBJ1-5; unclear D gene. The CDR3 has 15 amino acids. Germline V gene lookup returns CDR1 SGHTA and CDR2 FQGNSA. The CDR3 coding sequence is TGTGCCAACAGCTCCAAGGCGGGTATGGGTCAGCCCCAGCATTTT. It codes for CANSSKAGMGQPQHF.

The genes are TRBV3-1 and TRBJ2-3, with D unresolved. CDR1 LGHDT and CDR2 YNNKEL come from the germline V gene (reference sequence). This CDR3 spans 17 amino acids. V was cut by 4 bases and J by 2 bases, with 19 bases left in between. CDR3 DNA sequence: TGTGCCAGCAGCCCCTCCCCCACTACGGCATCCACAGATACGCAGTATTTT. This gives the protein CASSPSPTTASTDTQYF.

The chain combines TRBV3-1 with TRBJ1-1, with D uncertain. The CDR3 consists of 13 residues. Trimming pared 4 bases from V and 2 bases from J, leaving 8 bases between. Germline-derived CDR1 and CDR2 are LGHDT and YNNKEL (reference sequence). CDR3 sequence: CASSREGNTEAFF. Written as DNA, the CDR3 is TGTGCCAGCAGCCGGGAGGGAAACACTGAAGCTTTCTTT.

This rearrangement joins TRBV28 to TRBJ2-7; D is unresolved. The length of the CDR3 is 12 residues. The ends were cut back, 1 base at V and 4 bases at J, with 5 bases in the middle. Germline values: CDR1 MDHEN, CDR2 SYDVKM. DNA of the CDR3: TGTGCCAGCAGTTTATATGGGTACGAGCAGTACTTC. Its protein product is CASSLYGYEQYF.

The chain carries TRBV6-6 and TRBJ2-3; 13 bases map to TRBD2. Per germline, CDR1 MNHNY and CDR2 SVGAGI (reference sequence). Trimming cost V 6 bases and J 4 bases; bases outside gene matches: 7. CDR3 size: 16 residues. CDR3 DNA sequence: TGTGCCAGCAGGGCACTAGCGGGGGGGCCGTCAGATACGCAGTATTTT. Translation: CASRALAGGPSDTQYF.

The chain uses TRBV28 and TRBJ2-5, with 8 bases that match TRBD1. Germline loops: CDR1 MDHEN, CDR2 SYDVKM. This CDR3 is built from 15 residues. J gave up 7 bases and V 3 bases, and 10 bases lay outside the gene matches. CDR3 DNA sequence: TGTGCCAGCAGTTTTTCGGGACAGGCCAGGGGGACCCAGTACTTC. It yields the protein CASSFSGQARGTQYF.

The chain recombines TRBV5-1 with TRBJ2-3, with a weak D call TRBD1 (6 bases). Trimming took off 4 bases at V and 2 bases at J, with 17 bases between the two ends. CDR3 length equals 16 residues. Germline CDR1 reads SGHRS; CDR2 reads YFSETQ. The CDR3 protein is CASSRGHNTYTDTQYF. CDR3 coding DNA: TGCGCCAGCAGCAGGGGACACAATACCTACACAGATACGCAGTATTTT.

A few counts support this clonotype. The gene calls are TRBV10-3 and TRBJ2-7; D may be TRBD2 (5 bases). This CDR3 is 16 amino acids long. Germline values: CDR1 ENHRY, CDR2 SYGVKD. Trimming pared 5 bases from V and 2 bases from J, leaving 19 bases between. CDR3 nucleotides: TGTGCCATCAGTAAAAATGAAATAACTAGTACCTACGAGCAGTACTTC. Its translation is CAISKNEITSTYEQYF.

This clonotype was observed many times. This chain links TRBV12-3 or TRBV12-4 with TRBJ2-7; D remains ambiguous. The CDR3 runs to 13 residues. With 4 bases removed from V and 5 bases from J, the gap between germline ends came to 12 bases. The CDR3 is CASSSQRHDEQYF. The CDR3 DNA reads TGTGCCAGCAGTTCCCAACGGCACGACGAGCAGTACTTC.

There are a few counts of this clonotype. The CDR3: CASSSGRSGNTIYF. CDR3 in DNA: TGTGCCAGCAGCTCGGGTCGCTCTGGAAACACCATATATTTT. The V gene is TRBV13, the J gene TRBJ1-3; the D is unclear. From germline, CDR1 is PRHDT and CDR2 FYEKMQ (reference sequence). V was trimmed by 4 bases and J by 0 bases, leaving 7 bases between them. This CDR3 spans 14 amino acids.

J is TRBJ2-6 and V is TRBV12-3 or TRBV12-4; D gene unclear. CDR3 length: 13 amino acids. V was cut by 3 bases and J by 4 bases, with 4 bases left in between. CDR3 region: CASSFDGANVLTF. CDR3 sequence (DNA): TGTGCCAGCAGTTTCGACGGGGCCAACGTCCTGACTTTC.

This clonotype has only a few counts. The chain has TRBV7-9 and TRBJ2-7; no clear D gene. Germline CDR1 and CDR2: SEHNR and FQNEAQ (reference sequence). The V end was cut by 2 bases, the J end by 1 base, with 18 bases between. The CDR3 sequence is 17 residues long. The CDR3 sequence is CASSLSLQSSHSYEQYF. CDR3 DNA sequence: TGTGCCAGCAGCTTAAGTCTCCAGTCCTCGCATTCCTACGAGCAGTACTTC.